These 5 T cell receptor beta chains share one sample of origin, sequenced in a study of Tregs in tolerant kidney transplant recipients. Repertoires were generated with immunoSEQ multiplex PCR, while TCRdb's copy carries only in-frame clones and drops some. The table includes fewer than 80,000 clones, 85% to 90% detected once. The specimen was CD4+ T cells from blood, collected before the transplant. The receptors stem from a human donor who received a combined kidney and bone marrow transplant.

This chain links TRBV4-2 with TRBJ2-7; 10 nucleotides match TRBD1. CDR3 length: 15 residues. Losses at the gene ends were 0 bases for V and 3 bases for J; bases not matched to a gene: 2. Per the germline V gene, CDR1 is LGHNA and CDR2 is YNFKEQ. CDR3 nucleotides: TGTGCCAGCAGCCAAGATGGGACAGGGGTCTACGAGCAGTACTTC. It translates to CASSQDGTGVYEQYF.

The chain joins TRBV6-5 to TRBJ2-5, with TRBD2 as a possible D gene (5 bases). This CDR3 contains 16 residues. V lost 0 bases to trimming and J lost 1 base, with 12 bases between them. Germline CDR1 reads MNHEY; CDR2 reads SVGAGI. CDR3 DNA sequence: TGTGCCAGCAGTTACTCGATGGAGGCGCGCCAAGAGACCCAGTACTTC. Translated, it gives CASSYSMEARQETQYF.

The rearrangement links TRBV30 to TRBJ2-1; tentative D call: TRBD2 (6 bases). V lost 2 bases to trimming and J lost 4 bases, with 12 bases between them. Germline values: CDR1 GTSNPN, CDR2 SVGIG (reference sequence). This CDR3 has 14 residues. CDR3 in DNA: TGTGCCTGGAGTTGGGCGGGATCGTACAATGAGCAGTTCTTC. As protein: CAWSWAGSYNEQFF.

The chain couples TRBV5-6 to TRBJ1-1; D remains unclear. Trimming pared 3 bases from V and 5 bases from J, leaving 14 bases between. The CDR3 sequence is 14 residues long. Germline CDR1 SGHDT, CDR2 YYEEEE. CDR3 protein: CASSSGVKGTEAFF. The CDR3 DNA reads TGTGCCAGCAGCTCGGGAGTAAAGGGAACTGAAGCTTTCTTT.

J is TRBJ1-1 and V is TRBV18, with D perhaps matching TRBD1 (5 bases). The CDR3 loop spans 14 amino acids. CDR1 KGHSH and CDR2 LQKENI come from the germline V gene. V shed 6 bases and J shed 0 bases, with 11 bases lying between them. The CDR3 region has the DNA TGTGCCAGCTCCGAATTAGGGGTGAACACTGAAGCTTTCTTT. Translating gives CASSELGVNTEAFF.